These T cell receptor beta chains were read from a single sample in a study of long-term antiretroviral therapy in people with HIV. This table comes from immunoSEQ multiplex PCR, and its TCRdb copy is limited to in-frame clones, with some not included. The sample records about 29,000 clones, around nine tenths being singletons. The material was unsorted PBMCs, obtained 0.5 years after starting antiretroviral therapy. Source of these receptors: a young woman with HIV. Both conserved end residues are part of each CDR3. A D gene is named only where the DNA matches it firmly. The size field is filled for only some rows; it gives once, few, many or a size class.

D: TRBD2
J: TRBJ2-3
size: NA
V: TRBV4-3
DNA: TGCGCCAGCAGCCAAGATTTTGGTGGGGGGGTCACAGATACGCAGTATTTT
CDR3: CASSQDFGGGVTDTQYF

D: NA
J: TRBJ2-7
size: NA
V: TRBV29-1
DNA: TGCAGCGCTGGACAGAGCTCCTACGAGCAGTACTTC
CDR3: CSAGQSSYEQYF

D: TRBD2
J: TRBJ2-1
size: NA
V: TRBV28
DNA: TGTGCCAGCAGTCACCGACTAGCGGGACCATACAATGAGCAGTTCTTC
CDR3: CASSHRLAGPYNEQFF

D: NA
J: TRBJ1-3
size: NA
V: TRBV6-5
DNA: TGTGCCAGCAGTTACTCGGCCGGAAACACCATATATTTT
CDR3: CASSYSAGNTIYF

D: NA
J: TRBJ2-7
size: NA
V: TRBV4-3
DNA: TGCGCCAGCAGCCCTGGACTTAAAAACTACGAGCAGTACTTC
CDR3: CASSPGLKNYEQYF

D: TRBD1
J: TRBJ2-5
size: once
V: TRBV12-5
DNA: TGTGCTAGTGGTTCCGGGACAGAAGAGACCCAGTACTTC
CDR3: CASGSGTEETQYF

D: NA
J: TRBJ2-3
size: NA
V: TRBV9
DNA: TGTGCCGGCTCAGGCGGGCCCACAGATACGCAGTATTTT
CDR3: CAGSGGPTDTQYF

D: NA
J: TRBJ2-1
size: NA
V: TRBV28
DNA: TGTGCCAGCAGCTTTGGCCGCGATGAGCAGTTCTTC
CDR3: CASSFGRDEQFF

D: NA
J: TRBJ1-1
size: once
V: TRBV19
DNA: TGTGCCAGTACCGGGACCGTGTTGAACACTGAAGCTTTCTTT
CDR3: CASTGTVLNTEAFF

D: NA
J: TRBJ2-7
size: NA
V: TRBV29-1
DNA: TGCAGCGTCGGTGACGGGCCGTTCGCCTACGAGCAGTACTTC
CDR3: CSVGDGPFAYEQYF

D: NA
J: TRBJ2-7
size: NA
V: TRBV6-5
DNA: TGTGCCAGCAGTACAGGGTCGGCCAACGAGCAGTACTTC
CDR3: CASSTGSANEQYF

D: NA
J: TRBJ1-2
size: NA
V: TRBV19
DNA: TGTGCCAGTAGTACTTCCCCGGGCTATGGCTACACCTTC
CDR3: CASSTSPGYGYTF

D: TRBD2
J: TRBJ2-2
size: NA
V: TRBV5-1
DNA: TGCGCCAGCAGCTTGGGCGGGGGGAACACCGGGGAGCTGTTTTTT
CDR3: CASSLGGGNTGELFF

D: NA
J: TRBJ1-2
size: few
V: TRBV12-5
DNA: TGTGCTAGTGGTTTGTCCTTGAATCATGGCTACACCTTC
CDR3: CASGLSLNHGYTF

D: NA
J: TRBJ1-1
size: NA
V: TRBV19
DNA: TGTGCCAGTAGTAACAGGGCCGGAGGGATGAACACTGAAGCTTTCTTT
CDR3: CASSNRAGGMNTEAFF

D: NA
J: TRBJ2-7
size: NA
V: TRBV7-2
DNA: TGTGCCAGCAGCTTAGGTCCCGCCAGCTCCTACGAGCAGTACTTC
CDR3: CASSLGPASSYEQYF

D: TRBD2
J: TRBJ2-1
size: NA
V: TRBV11-2
DNA: TGTGCCAGCAGCCCCGCGCGGCTAGCGGGCCGTCATGAGCAGTTCTTC
CDR3: CASSPARLAGRHEQFF

D: NA
J: TRBJ1-1
size: NA
V: TRBV28
DNA: TGTGCCAGCAGTTTAGAACCCATGAACACTGAAGCTTTCTTT
CDR3: CASSLEPMNTEAFF

D: NA
J: TRBJ2-2
size: NA
V: TRBV5-6
DNA: TGTGCCAGCAGCTTGGAGGGCGGGGAGCTGTTTTTT
CDR3: CASSLEGGELFF

D: NA
J: TRBJ1-1
size: NA
V: TRBV19
DNA: TGTGCCACCATACAGGGAGGCACTGAAGCTTTCTTT
CDR3: CATIQGGTEAFF

D: TRBD1
J: TRBJ1-4
size: NA
V: TRBV9
DNA: TGTGCCAGCAGTTTTACAGGGGGGAATGAAAAACTGTTTTTT
CDR3: CASSFTGGNEKLFF

D: NA
J: TRBJ2-7
size: NA
V: TRBV7-2
DNA: TGTGCCAGCAGCTTAGATCCGGGTCTCTACGAGCAGTACTTC
CDR3: CASSLDPGLYEQYF

D: NA
J: TRBJ2-7
size: NA
V: TRBV10-2
DNA: TGCGCCAGCGAGTTTGGGGGGGGCCGGGGCGAGCAGTACTTC
CDR3: CASEFGGGRGEQYF

D: TRBD1
J: TRBJ1-2
size: once
V: TRBV25-1
DNA: TGTGCCAGCAGGGTTGGGACAGCTGTCTACACCTTC
CDR3: CASRVGTAVYTF

D: TRBD1
J: TRBJ2-7
size: NA
V: TRBV27
DNA: TGTGCCAGCAGTTTATCCTACGACAGGGGGAGGTACGAGCAGTACTTC
CDR3: CASSLSYDRGRYEQYF

D: NA
J: TRBJ1-3
size: NA
V: TRBV7-9
DNA: TGTGCCAGCAGCTTAGTGTCGCTCTCTGGAAACACCATATATTTT
CDR3: CASSLVSLSGNTIYF